Listed below are T cell receptor beta chains from one sample, sequenced in a study of cytomegalovirus exposure and HLA in healthy donors. Profiling relied on immunoSEQ multiplex PCR, and the TCRdb table lists in-frame clones only, not all of them. The repertoire includes 130,000 to 150,000 clones, more than 75% of them detected once, and around 3% sits in the top ten. The sequenced sample was PBMCs. These receptors all come from a female donor in good health and CMV-seronegative. Each CDR3 is given with its conserved first and last residue. A D gene is named only where the DNA matches it firmly. The listing skips clone size in some rows; elsewhere it reads once, few, many or a size class.

CDR3 protein: CASRARTRRGAQETQYF
CDR3 DNA: TGTGCCAGCAGGGCGAGGACCCGGCGCGGGGCGCAAGAGACCCAGTACTTC
J gene: TRBJ2-5
D gene: .
clone size: .
V gene: TRBV11-2

CDR3 protein: CASSSRQGTSSYEQYF
CDR3 DNA: TGTGCCAGCAGCTCAAGGCAGGGGACAAGCTCCTACGAGCAGTACTTC
J gene: TRBJ2-7
D gene: .
clone size: .
V gene: TRBV7-8

CDR3 protein: CATSRDDRYTEAFF
CDR3 DNA: TGTGCCACCAGCAGAGATGACAGATACACTGAAGCTTTCTTT
J gene: TRBJ1-1
D gene: .
clone size: once
V gene: TRBV15

CDR3 protein: CASKRDTEAFF
CDR3 DNA: TGCGCCAGCAAGCGGGACACTGAAGCTTTCTTT
J gene: TRBJ1-1
D gene: .
clone size: few
V gene: TRBV4-1

CDR3 protein: CASSLSWTGGGEQFF
CDR3 DNA: TGTGCCAGCAGTTTATCCTGGACAGGGGGCGGTGAGCAGTTCTTC
J gene: TRBJ2-1
D gene: TRBD1
clone size: once
V gene: TRBV27

CDR3 protein: CASTDLGQGADEQYF
CDR3 DNA: TGTGCCAGCACCGATTTAGGACAGGGGGCCGACGAGCAGTACTTC
J gene: TRBJ2-7
D gene: TRBD1
clone size: .
V gene: TRBV6-5

CDR3 protein: CAVIGVVGGELFF
CDR3 DNA: TGTGCCGTCATAGGGGTAGTCGGCGGGGAGCTGTTTTTT
J gene: TRBJ2-2
D gene: .
clone size: .
V gene: TRBV19

CDR3 protein: CASSPTGETQYF
CDR3 DNA: TGCGCCAGCAGCCCAACGGGAGAGACCCAGTACTTC
J gene: TRBJ2-5
D gene: .
clone size: .
V gene: TRBV5-1

CDR3 protein: CASSRSRDSRGAFF
CDR3 DNA: TGTGCCAGCAGCCGGTCACGCGACTCTCGAGGGGCTTTCTTT
J gene: TRBJ1-1
D gene: .
clone size: once
V gene: TRBV6-6

CDR3 protein: CASRDNRLAGQQYF
CDR3 DNA: TGTGCCAGCAGAGATAATAGACTAGCGGGACAGCAGTACTTC
J gene: TRBJ2-7
D gene: TRBD2
clone size: few
V gene: TRBV2

CDR3 protein: CASSPILWPLAKNIQYF
CDR3 DNA: TGTGCCAGCAGTCCCATCCTGTGGCCGCTAGCCAAAAACATTCAGTACTTC
J gene: TRBJ2-4
D gene: .
clone size: .
V gene: TRBV27

CDR3 protein: CASSLTWASWEPQHF
CDR3 DNA: TGTGCCAGCAGCTTAACATGGGCATCGTGGGAGCCCCAGCATTTT
J gene: TRBJ1-5
D gene: .
clone size: .
V gene: TRBV7-2

CDR3 protein: CASSLAIQGAETQYF
CDR3 DNA: TGTGCCAGCAGTTTAGCGATTCAGGGGGCGGAGACCCAGTACTTC
J gene: TRBJ2-5
D gene: TRBD1
clone size: .
V gene: TRBV28

CDR3 protein: CASRGGDGYTF
CDR3 DNA: TGTGCCAGCCGGGGGGGGGACGGCTACACCTTC
J gene: TRBJ1-2
D gene: .
clone size: .
V gene: TRBV6-4

CDR3 protein: CASSIRSRTEAFF
CDR3 DNA: TGTGCCAGTAGTATTCGGAGTCGGACTGAAGCTTTCTTT
J gene: TRBJ1-1
D gene: .
clone size: .
V gene: TRBV19

CDR3 protein: CASSPGVAGGDEQFF
CDR3 DNA: TGTGCCAGCAGCCCGGGCGTAGCGGGAGGGGATGAGCAGTTCTTC
J gene: TRBJ2-1
D gene: TRBD2
clone size: .
V gene: TRBV11-2

CDR3 protein: CASSPPGATEAFF
CDR3 DNA: TGTGCCAGCTCACCACCGGGGGCCACTGAAGCTTTCTTT
J gene: TRBJ1-1
D gene: .
clone size: few
V gene: TRBV18

CDR3 protein: CAISESALAGGQVEQFF
CDR3 DNA: TGTGCCATCAGTGAGTCTGCACTAGCGGGGGGGCAAGTTGAGCAGTTCTTC
J gene: TRBJ2-1
D gene: TRBD2
clone size: once
V gene: TRBV10-3

CDR3 protein: CASSGVHQETQYF
CDR3 DNA: TGTGCCAGTTCGGGGGTCCACCAAGAGACCCAGTACTTC
J gene: TRBJ2-5
D gene: .
clone size: .
V gene: TRBV19

CDR3 protein: CAWTRRTGAYEQYF
CDR3 DNA: TGTGCCTGGACGAGGAGGACAGGGGCGTACGAGCAGTACTTC
J gene: TRBJ2-7
D gene: TRBD1
clone size: .
V gene: TRBV30

CDR3 protein: CASSRDSRNSPLHF
CDR3 DNA: TGTGCCAGCAGCCGCGACAGTAGAAATTCACCCCTCCACTTT
J gene: TRBJ1-6
D gene: .
clone size: .
V gene: TRBV5-4

CDR3 protein: CAIRTGGYEQYF
CDR3 DNA: TGTGCCATCCGAACAGGGGGGTACGAGCAGTACTTC
J gene: TRBJ2-7
D gene: TRBD1
clone size: .
V gene: TRBV10-3

CDR3 protein: CASSATGGQGTEAFF
CDR3 DNA: TGTGCCAGCAGCGCAACCGGGGGACAGGGTACTGAAGCTTTCTTT
J gene: TRBJ1-1
D gene: TRBD1
clone size: .
V gene: TRBV7-9

CDR3 protein: CASSLYRWRGGGSTDTQYF
CDR3 DNA: TGTGCCAGCAGCTTATATCGATGGCGGGGGGGCGGTAGCACAGATACGCAGTATTTT
J gene: TRBJ2-3
D gene: TRBD2
clone size: .
V gene: TRBV7-2

CDR3 protein: CASSFGLAPYETQYF
CDR3 DNA: TGTGCCAGCAGCTTTGGCCTAGCTCCTTACGAGACCCAGTACTTC
J gene: TRBJ2-5
D gene: .
clone size: .
V gene: TRBV7-3

CDR3 protein: CAWSIFPGQGNVYTF
CDR3 DNA: TGTGCCTGGAGTATATTCCCAGGACAGGGAAATGTCTACACCTTC
J gene: TRBJ1-2
D gene: TRBD1
clone size: .
V gene: TRBV30

CDR3 protein: CATSRTRNSADTQYF
CDR3 DNA: TGTGCCACCAGCAGAACCAGGAACTCCGCAGATACGCAGTATTTT
J gene: TRBJ2-3
D gene: .
clone size: .
V gene: TRBV15

CDR3 protein: CASRKGAVNEQFF
CDR3 DNA: TGTGCCAGTAGGAAGGGGGCGGTCAATGAGCAGTTCTTC
J gene: TRBJ2-1
D gene: TRBD1
clone size: .
V gene: TRBV19

CDR3 protein: CATSLGQENSPLHF
CDR3 DNA: TGTGCCACCAGTTTGGGGCAGGAGAATTCACCCCTCCACTTT
J gene: TRBJ1-6
D gene: .
clone size: .
V gene: TRBV15

CDR3 protein: CASSITASGDHNEQFF
CDR3 DNA: TGTGCCAGTAGTATTACGGCTAGCGGGGACCACAATGAGCAGTTCTTC
J gene: TRBJ2-1
D gene: TRBD2
clone size: .
V gene: TRBV19

CDR3 protein: CAWSKGVNQPQHF
CDR3 DNA: TGTGCCTGGAGTAAAGGGGTTAATCAGCCCCAGCATTTT
J gene: TRBJ1-5
D gene: .
clone size: .
V gene: TRBV30

CDR3 protein: CASSLDRGYEQYF
CDR3 DNA: TGTGCCAGCAGCTTAGACAGGGGCTACGAGCAGTACTTC
J gene: TRBJ2-7
D gene: TRBD1
clone size: .
V gene: TRBV6-4

CDR3 protein: CASSEGQGSYEQYF
CDR3 DNA: TGTGCCAGCAGTGAGGGACAGGGTTCCTACGAGCAGTACTTC
J gene: TRBJ2-7
D gene: TRBD1
clone size: .
V gene: TRBV6-1

CDR3 protein: CASSPVRNEQFF
CDR3 DNA: TGTGCCAGCAGCCCGGTACGGAATGAGCAGTTCTTC
J gene: TRBJ2-1
D gene: .
clone size: .
V gene: TRBV7-2

CDR3 protein: CSVDGQGGGYTF
CDR3 DNA: TGCAGCGTGGATGGACAGGGTGGCGGCTACACCTTC
J gene: TRBJ1-2
D gene: TRBD1
clone size: .
V gene: TRBV29-1

CDR3 protein: CASSLRQGYGYTF
CDR3 DNA: TGCGCCAGCAGCTTGCGGCAGGGGTACGGCTACACCTTC
J gene: TRBJ1-2
D gene: .
clone size: .
V gene: TRBV5-1

CDR3 protein: CASSVGTGGQLGQPQHF
CDR3 DNA: TGTGCCAGCAGTGTGGGGACAGGGGGCCAGTTAGGACAGCCCCAGCATTTT
J gene: TRBJ1-5
D gene: TRBD1
clone size: few
V gene: TRBV6-1

CDR3 protein: CATKFRGQCVYGYTF
CDR3 DNA: TGCGCCACCAAGTTCCGTGGACAGTGCGTATATGGCTACACCTTC
J gene: TRBJ1-2
D gene: .
clone size: .
V gene: TRBV23-1

CDR3 protein: CASSEGQTSTDTQYF
CDR3 DNA: TGTGCCAGCAGTGAAGGGCAGACTAGCACAGATACGCAGTATTTT
J gene: TRBJ2-3
D gene: .
clone size: .
V gene: TRBV6-1

CDR3 protein: CASSHRWETEAFF
CDR3 DNA: TGTGCCAGTAGCCACCGCTGGGAGACTGAAGCTTTCTTT
J gene: TRBJ1-1
D gene: .
clone size: .
V gene: TRBV19

CDR3 protein: CASSYEWGAGINTGELFF
CDR3 DNA: TGTGCCAGCAGCTACGAGTGGGGAGCGGGGATAAACACCGGGGAGCTGTTTTTT
J gene: TRBJ2-2
D gene: TRBD2
clone size: .
V gene: TRBV7-6

CDR3 protein: CASSSEGQVKNIQYF
CDR3 DNA: TGTGCCAGCAGCTCTGAGGGACAGGTGAAAAACATTCAGTACTTC
J gene: TRBJ2-4
D gene: TRBD1
clone size: .
V gene: TRBV9

CDR3 protein: CASSLDRGQETQYF
CDR3 DNA: TGTGCCAGCAGCCTAGACAGGGGGCAAGAGACCCAGTACTTC
J gene: TRBJ2-5
D gene: TRBD1
clone size: .
V gene: TRBV7-2

CDR3 protein: CASSIGTAAKIYEQYF
CDR3 DNA: TGTGCCAGTAGTATAGGTACAGCGGCGAAAATCTACGAGCAGTACTTC
J gene: TRBJ2-7
D gene: .
clone size: .
V gene: TRBV19

CDR3 protein: CASRSTTGWIGYTF
CDR3 DNA: TGTGCCAGCAGATCAACTACAGGGTGGATAGGCTACACCTTC
J gene: TRBJ1-2
D gene: .
clone size: .
V gene: TRBV28

CDR3 protein: CASSQDGGDVAFF
CDR3 DNA: TGCGCCAGCAGCCAGGACGGGGGAGATGTAGCTTTCTTT
J gene: TRBJ1-1
D gene: .
clone size: .
V gene: TRBV4-3

CDR3 protein: CAWWEGGNYGYTF
CDR3 DNA: TGTGCCTGGTGGGAGGGAGGAAACTATGGCTACACCTTC
J gene: TRBJ1-2
D gene: .
clone size: .
V gene: TRBV30

CDR3 protein: CASSRTGSYGYTF
CDR3 DNA: TGTGCCAGCAGCCGGACAGGGTCCTATGGCTACACCTTC
J gene: TRBJ1-2
D gene: TRBD1
clone size: few
V gene: TRBV28

CDR3 protein: CASSSNRGNTDTQYF
CDR3 DNA: TGTGCCAGCAGCTCTAACAGGGGTAACACAGATACGCAGTATTTT
J gene: TRBJ2-3
D gene: TRBD1
clone size: .
V gene: TRBV7-6

CDR3 protein: CATPGNREIGQPQHF
CDR3 DNA: TGCGCCACCCCGGGCAACAGGGAAATTGGTCAGCCCCAGCATTTT
J gene: TRBJ1-5
D gene: .
clone size: .
V gene: TRBV23-1